The clone carrying this T cell receptor beta chain showed up many times. Its antigen is currently unknown. This entry is derived from a study of Graves' ophthalmopathy and Graves' hyperthyroidism. Study-wide context: Ahead of any treatment, peripheral blood was obtained at the initial diagnosis.

This CDR3 has 15 residues. Germline CDR1 reads DFQATT; CDR2 reads SNEGSKA (reference sequence). V trimming: 0 bases; J trimming: 7 bases; junction bases outside the gene matches: 9. Study-wide results and limits: Using 13 signatures, a model distinguished ophthalmopathy from stable hyperthyroidism, reaching just under 90% sensitivity and over 65% specificity. Most expanded thyroid clonotypes above 0.001 frequency also appeared in blood.

TCR beta CDR3 amplification used RNA transcripts. A first-round RT-PCR used HTBI primers, followed by a second-round multiplex PCR. TCRdb re-analysed the multiplex PCR reads in MiXCR, keeping a single row per CDR3 protein. The sample holds around 340,000 distinct CDR3 sequences, about 17% seen once. The chain employs TRBV20-1 and TRBJ2-7; 10 nucleotides match TRBD2. This receptor was identified in an adult man with Graves' ophthalmopathy. Material: peripheral blood. Here the CDR3 DNA reads TGCAGTGCTAGAGATACGGCTAGCGGGAGTTATGAGCAGTACTTC. Translation: CSARDTASGSYEQYF.